The source of this T cell receptor (beta chain) is a study of early T cells in non-severe SARS-CoV-2 infection. Study-wide results and limits: Matches to VDJdb favored anti-spike CD8 responses and missed private and CD4 specificities.

This clonotype was observed many times. Antigen unknown. TCRdb re-called the 5' RACE reads through MiXCR, storing one row per CDR3 protein. Here the sample spans 30,000 to 45,000 distinct CDR3 sequences, around 4.1% being singletons. V gave up 2 bases and J gave up 9 bases; unmatched junction bases: 15. CDR1 LGHNA and CDR2 YNFKEQ come from the germline V gene. This CDR3 region has 18 residues. This clonotype originated in an adult who was a healthcare worker with PCR-confirmed SARS-CoV-2 infection or an uninfected control (not recorded which). What was sequenced was whole blood. The chain couples TRBV4-2 to TRBJ1-6; 8 nucleotides line up with TRBD1. CDR3 sequence reads: CASSQTPAGQDQLSPLHF. In DNA, the CDR3 is TGTGCCAGCAGCCAAACCCCAGCGGGACAGGACCAGCTTTCACCCCTCCACTTT.